Below are 22 T cell receptor beta chains sequenced from a single sample in a study of cytotoxic CD8 clonotypes in ibrutinib-treated CLL. TCRdb's table, derived via immunoSEQ multiplex PCR, lists solely in-frame clones and lacks some. The sample includes fewer than 300,000 clones, less than 85% of them seen just once. The sample was PBMCs, taken at disease progression, from a patient treated with ibrutinib. The receptors were sampled from a human donor with chronic lymphocytic leukemia.

CDR3 amino acids: CASSSRVSLYEQYF. CDR3 sequence (DNA): TGTGCCAGCAGCAGCCGGGTCTCTTTGTACGAGCAGTACTTC. The chain joins TRBV7-2 to TRBJ2-7; D uncertain. The ends were cut back, 5 bases at V and 4 bases at J, with 15 bases in the middle. Germline-derived CDR1 and CDR2 are SGHTA and FQGNSA. CDR3 length: 14 amino acids.

This chain connects TRBV29-1 to TRBJ2-5, with D perhaps matching TRBD1 (5 bases). The CDR3 covers 12 residues. Germline V gene lookup returns CDR1 SQVTM and CDR2 ANQGSEA. Trimming took off 3 bases at V and 4 bases at J, with 9 bases between the two ends. Here the CDR3 reads CSVEDNGETQYF. The CDR3 DNA is TGCAGCGTTGAGGACAATGGAGAGACCCAGTACTTC.

In this sample, this clone turned up a few times. The chain links TRBV18 to TRBJ1-5; D may be TRBD1 (5 bases). The V end was cut by 3 bases, the J end by 5 bases, with 11 bases between. Per the germline V gene, CDR1 is KGHSH and CDR2 is LQKENI. CDR3 length: 14 residues. For the CDR3, the DNA is TGTGCCAGCTCACCGGACACCGCCGATCAGCCCCAGCATTTT. This translates into CASSPDTADQPQHF.

The chain uses TRBV5-1 and TRBJ2-1; 8 bases map to TRBD2. The CDR3 runs to 15 residues. Per the germline V gene, CDR1 is SGHRS and CDR2 is YFSETQ. V lost 0 bases and J lost 10; bases outside the gene matches: 9. The CDR3 sequence: CASSLAGLGTFEQFF. CDR3 sequence (DNA): TGCGCCAGCAGCTTGGCGGGACTAGGTACATTCGAGCAGTTCTTC.

V is TRBV5-6 and J is TRBJ2-7, with TRBD1 matching 8 bases. CDR1 and CDR2 (germline): SGHDT, YYEEEE. The CDR3 loop spans 12 amino acids. The J segment lost 6 bases and the V segment lost 7 bases, leaving 6 bases of the junction unmatched. This chain's CDR3 is CASSRQGSEQYF. The CDR3 DNA reads as TGTGCCAGCTCCCGACAGGGGTCCGAGCAGTACTTC.

The chain couples TRBV29-1 to TRBJ1-4, with unresolved D. V was shortened by 8 bases and J by 3 bases, with 19 bases between the two germline ends. CDR1 SQVTM and CDR2 ANQGSEA come from the germline V gene. The CDR3 loop spans 15 amino acids. The CDR3 DNA reads TGCAGCTCAAATCGGGTTATGAACCCTAATGAAAAACTGTTTTTT. Residues: CSSNRVMNPNEKLFF.

This sequence joins TRBV27 and TRBJ2-6; D gene uncertain. The CDR3 is 12 amino acids. Germline V gene lookup returns CDR1 MNHEY and CDR2 SMNVEV (reference sequence). The V end was cut by 10 bases, the J end by 2 bases, with 6 bases between. The chain's CDR3 is CATSPGANVLTF. CDR3 bases: TGTGCCACCTCCCCTGGGGCCAACGTCCTGACTTTC.

The CDR3 DNA reads TGTGCCAGCTCAGGAGGGATGTATGGCTACACCTTC. It encodes CASSGGMYGYTF. The genes are TRBV18 and TRBJ1-2; D unresolved. CDR1 and CDR2 from the germline V gene are KGHSH and LQKENI. V shed 5 bases and J shed 5 bases, with 9 bases lying between them. The CDR3 spans 12 residues.

This clone came up a few times. The chain has TRBV7-8 and TRBJ2-7, with D possibly being TRBD1 or TRBD2 (5 bases each). The CDR3 loop spans 14 amino acids. In germline, CDR1 is SGHVS, CDR2 FQNEAQ. V lost 6 bases to trimming and J lost 3 bases, with 15 bases between them. CDR3 loop: CASRPGSGYYEQYF. The CDR3, as DNA: TGTGCCAGCAGGCCAGGGAGCGGATACTACGAGCAGTACTTC.

V usage is TRBV2 and J usage is TRBJ1-2; TRBD1 might be the D (5 bases). Between the trimmed V and J ends, which lost 7 bases and 5 bases, there was a span of 20 bases. CDR3 length equals 15 residues. In germline, CDR1 is SNHLY, CDR2 FYNNEI. The CDR3 sequence is CASTRELGLMYGYTF. CDR3 nucleotide sequence: TGTGCCAGCACCAGGGAACTCGGGTTGATGTATGGCTACACCTTC.

This clone appeared a few times. The chain combines TRBV20-1 with TRBJ1-1; D ambiguous. Germline V gene sequence: CDR1 DFQATT, CDR2 SNEGSKA (reference sequence). V shed 2 bases and J shed 6 bases, with 7 bases lying between them. The CDR3 is 11 amino acids. The CDR3 loop is CSARRGPEAFF. The CDR3 bases are TGCAGTGCTAGACGGGGTCCTGAAGCTTTCTTT.

Comment on this clone: This same CDR3 is encoded by further DNA sequences in the sample. The CDR3 here is CASSLGRGTYEQYF. The DNA of the CDR3 is TGTGCCAGCAGCTTAGGTAGGGGTACCTACGAGCAGTACTTC. The chain joins TRBV7-2 to TRBJ2-7, with a weak D call TRBD1 (5 bases). Trimming stripped 1 base from V and 2 bases from J, with 9 bases between. The CDR3 loop spans 14 amino acids. Germline-derived CDR1 and CDR2 are SGHTA and FQGNSA.

This sequence joins TRBV10-3 and TRBJ2-6; the D is unclear. The V end lost 4 bases, the J end lost 0 bases, and 13 bases lay between the germline ends. The CDR3 is made up of 17 amino acids. Germline CDR1 and CDR2: ENHRY and SYGVKD. This CDR3 is CAISGAKFSSGANVLTF. CDR3 coding DNA: TGTGCCATCAGTGGAGCCAAGTTCAGCTCTGGGGCCAACGTCCTGACTTTC.

This clone was seen repeatedly, ten times or more. V and J are TRBV27 and TRBJ1-5; D is ambiguous. This CDR3 is built from 13 residues. Germline CDR1 is MNHEY and CDR2 is SMNVEV (reference sequence). The V end was cut by 1 base, the J end by 0 bases, with 1 base between. The CDR3 spells CASSLFSNQPQHF. In DNA, the CDR3 is TGTGCCAGCAGTTTATTTAGCAATCAGCCCCAGCATTTT.

The chain recombines TRBV2 with TRBJ2-4; a weak D match, TRBD2 (5 bases). This CDR3 spans 15 amino acids. Trimming cost V 7 bases and J 1 base, with 14 bases left between them. Germline V gives CDR1 SNHLY, CDR2 FYNNEI. The CDR3 DNA sequence: TGTGCCAGCAACCTCCCGAGGGTGGCCAAAAACATTCAGTACTTC. Its translation is CASNLPRVAKNIQYF. Complete variable domain (other parts from reference TRBV2 and TRBJ2-4): EPEVTQTPSHQVTQMGQEVILRCVPISNHLYFYWYRQILGQKVEFLVSFYNNEISEKSEIFDDQFSVERPDGSNFTLKIRSTKLEDSAMYFCASNLPRVAKNIQYFGAGTRLSVL.

V is TRBV5-1 and J is TRBJ2-7; possibly TRBD1 for D (5 bases). V was cut by 3 bases and J by 0 bases, with 10 bases left in between. The CDR3 consists of 14 residues. CDR1 is SGHRS, CDR2 YFSETQ, per germline. CDR3 sequence reads: CASSSAGFSYEQYF. The CDR3 DNA is TGCGCCAGCAGCTCAGCAGGGTTCTCCTACGAGCAGTACTTC.

The V gene is TRBV11-3, the J gene TRBJ2-2; TRBD1 or TRBD2 may be the D gene (5 bases each). V lost 1 base and J lost 5, with 11 bases in between. CDR3 length: 15 residues. Per germline, CDR1 SGHNT and CDR2 YENEEA. The CDR3 loop reads CASSLAGDATGELFF. In DNA form, the CDR3 reads TGTGCCAGCAGCTTAGCCGGGGACGCTACCGGGGAGCTGTTTTTT.

This clone was counted only a few times. The rearrangement joins TRBV11-2 to TRBJ1-2; TRBD1 is a possible D gene (5 bases). V lost 1 base to trimming and J lost 5 bases, with 14 bases between them. Germline V gives CDR1 SGHAT, CDR2 FQNNGV. The CDR3 runs 15 residues. The CDR3 sequence is CASSLVLGPGYGYTF. The CDR3 DNA reads TGTGCCAGCAGCTTAGTATTGGGGCCCGGATATGGCTACACCTTC.

CDR3 amino acids: CASGVWNTIYF. For the CDR3, the DNA is TGTGCCAGTGGCGTCTGGAACACCATATATTTT. The V and J genes are TRBV19 and TRBJ1-3; no definite D call. V was trimmed by 8 bases and J by 7 bases, leaving 9 bases between them. Germline CDR1 and CDR2: LNHDA and SQIVND (reference sequence). This CDR3 spans 11 amino acids.

The chain carries TRBV28 and TRBJ1-5; D is possibly TRBD1 (6 bases). V gave up 6 bases and J gave up 10 bases, with 16 bases separating them. Germline V CDR1 and CDR2: MDHEN, SYDVKM. The CDR3 is 13 amino acids. The CDR3 coding sequence is TGTGCCAGCAGCAGGACAGTCGGGGGTCCCCAGCATTTT. Protein: CASSRTVGGPQHF.

J is TRBJ2-3 and V is TRBV7-3; the D gene could be TRBD1 or TRBD2 (5 bases each). CDR1 SGHTA and CDR2 FQGTGA come from the germline V gene. V was clipped by 1 base and J by 5 bases, with 13 bases between them. The CDR3 is made up of 15 amino acids. This chain's CDR3 is CASSLSGLRGDTQYF. CDR3 coding DNA: TGTGCCAGCAGCTTAAGCGGGCTGAGGGGAGATACGCAGTATTTT.

V is TRBV19 and J is TRBJ1-1; possible D gene TRBD1, 6 bases. Germline assignment: CDR1 LNHDA and CDR2 SQIVND (reference sequence). CDR3 length: 13 amino acids. Trimming took 5 bases from V and 6 from J, leaving 13 bases between them. CDR3 DNA sequence: TGTGCCAGTAGTGCCCGGGGGGCTGCTGAAGCTTTCTTT. Its translation: CASSARGAAEAFF.